Here is one TCR beta chain with its context. Assay used: immunoSEQ multiplex PCR; TCRdb lists only in-frame clones, some missing. In the table there are about 62,000 clones, 76% of which are singletons. The data originate from a study of blood T cell repertoires in COVID-19. Sequenced input: peripheral blood. This TCR was recovered from a woman aged 45-65 years with active or convalescent COVID-19.

CDR3 amino acids: CASSQEPDSYNEQFF. CDR3 nucleotides: TGTGCCAGCAGCCAAGAGCCAGATTCCTACAATGAGCAGTTCTTC. The chain recombines TRBV4-2 with TRBJ2-1; D not certain. The germline gives CDR1 LGHNA, CDR2 YNFKEQ. Trimming took off 0 bases at V and 1 base at J, with 7 bases between the two ends. The CDR3 extends over 15 amino acids.